The T cell receptor beta chain under discussion was sequenced for a study of shared clonotypes between healthy human individuals. Study outcomes and limitations: Among donors, sharing of clonotypes was expected to be affected by sequencing depth.

Each sample came from a Caucasian adult donor living in Nashville, Tennessee. Germline CDR1 is SQVTM and CDR2 is ANQGSEA. The ends were cut back, 3 bases at V and 7 bases at J, with 0 bases in the middle. The CDR3 totals 8 residues. Replicate PCRs run on sorted subsets employed around 200 ng DNA, about 27,000 T cell genomes. Assay used: immunoSEQ multiplex PCR; TCRdb lists only in-frame clones, some missing. The sample records over 1.5 million clones, 95% to 99% being singletons. Regarding this clone: Its antigen is unknown. The sample holds other DNA sequences that translate to the same CDR3.

The chain uses TRBV29-1 and TRBJ2-5; D call uncertain. The sample taken for sequencing was naive CD4+ T cells sorted from blood. Subset of the sample: CD45RA+ positively selected. This TCR was sampled from a man aged 25 to 45 in good health. The CDR3 sequence: CSVETQYF. DNA for the CDR3: TGCAGCGTTGAGACCCAGTACTTC.